The rows below give T cell receptor beta chains drawn from one sample of a study of identical twins. One entry per CDR3 protein, called by TCRdb with MiXCR from the 5' RACE reads. This table holds a few hundred thousand distinct CDR3 sequences, about 15% found once. This sample was also put to use in a study of yellow fever vaccine responses in identical twins.

Material for sequencing was CD4+ T cells sorted from blood. The receptors were gathered from a woman aged 18-29 years in good health. Each CDR3 is given with its conserved first and last residue. D genes are given only for firm matches. Only some rows state a clone size, as once, few, many or a class for expanded clones.

V gene	J gene	D gene	clone size	CDR3 DNA	CDR3 protein
TRBV11-2	TRBJ2-2	NA	NA	TGTGCCAGCAGTATAGGGGCGCGGGTCGGGGAGCTGTTTTTT	CASSIGARVGELFF
TRBV7-9	TRBJ2-5	NA	many	TGTGCCAGCAGCTTAGTACGGTACCAAGAGACCCAGTACTTC	CASSLVRYQETQYF
TRBV11-2	TRBJ2-1	NA	NA	TGTGCCAGCAGCTTAGTCCGGGGGCCCGATGGTGAGCAGTTCTTC	CASSLVRGPDGEQFF
TRBV10-3	TRBJ2-1	NA	NA	TGTGCCATCAGTGATGTTGTTAGCCCGCATGGGGTATACAATGAGCAGTTCTTC	CAISDVVSPHGVYNEQFF
TRBV7-3	TRBJ2-5	NA	NA	TGTGCCAGCAGCTTAACGGGGTCAGAGACCCAGTACTTC	CASSLTGSETQYF
TRBV9	TRBJ2-6	NA	few	TGTGCCAGCAGCGTCTCAGACGGGGCCAACGTCCTGACTTTC	CASSVSDGANVLTF
TRBV9	TRBJ2-1	NA	few	TGTGCCAGCAGCGTGTCCCTTTCGACGAGCAATGAGCAGTTCTTC	CASSVSLSTSNEQFF
TRBV29-1	TRBJ2-7	NA	many	TGCAGCGTTGCGGCGGTGGGCTTATCCTACGAGCAGTACTTC	CSVAAVGLSYEQYF
TRBV6-9	TRBJ2-5	NA	few	TGTGCCAGCAGTTATTTCGGTCTTGGTGGGACCGCTCAAGAGACCCAGTACTTC	CASSYFGLGGTAQETQYF
TRBV25-1	TRBJ2-3	NA	NA	TGTGCCAGCAGTCTTCGGGGGAGGTACACAGATACGCAGTATTTT	CASSLRGRYTDTQYF
TRBV4-2	TRBJ2-2	NA	few	TGTGCCAGCAGCCAAGATCAGGTGGGAGGAAGTACCGGGGAGCTGTTTTTT	CASSQDQVGGSTGELFF
TRBV24-1	TRBJ2-3	NA	NA	TGTGCCACCAGTCGGGCAGCCCTTAGCACAGATACGCAGTATTTT	CATSRAALSTDTQYF
TRBV10-3	TRBJ2-5	NA	NA	TGTGCCATCAGTGAAGGAGCCGGCAGGAGGGTGACCCAGTACTTC	CAISEGAGRRVTQYF
TRBV12-3/TRBV12-4	TRBJ2-1	TRBD1	few	TGTGCCAGCAGTGCGACAGGGGCCCTGGGGTATGAGCAGTTCTTC	CASSATGALGYEQFF
TRBV21-1	TRBJ2-3	NA	few	TGTGCCAGCAGCACCCTAGCGGGGGGTACAGATACGCAGTATTTT	CASSTLAGGTDTQYF
TRBV6-5	TRBJ2-3	NA	NA	TGTGCCAGCAGTTTAGGGGGGGAACGCTTCACAGATACGCAGTATTTT	CASSLGGERFTDTQYF
TRBV12-5	TRBJ1-2	NA	few	TGTGCTAGTGCCCCAGGGCGGAACTATGGCTACACCTTC	CASAPGRNYGYTF
TRBV5-1	TRBJ1-1	NA	many	TGCGCCAGCAGTCATGGAATGAACACTGAAGCTTTCTTT	CASSHGMNTEAFF
TRBV3-1	TRBJ1-1	NA	NA	TGTGCCAGCAGCGGGAGGGGGGCTCCCATGAACACTGAAGCTTTCTTT	CASSGRGAPMNTEAFF
TRBV12-3/TRBV12-4	TRBJ2-4	NA	NA	TGTGCCAGCAGTTTTGATAGGGTGAACATTCAGTACTTC	CASSFDRVNIQYF
TRBV24-1	TRBJ2-3	TRBD2	NA	TGTGCCACCAGTGATTATAAACGGACTAGCGGACCTTCGCAGGGAACAGATACGCAGTATTTT	CATSDYKRTSGPSQGTDTQYF
TRBV15	TRBJ2-2	NA	few	TGTGCCACCAGCAGGCCAACTGGGGCTTCCGCCGGGGAGCTGTTTTTT	CATSRPTGASAGELFF
TRBV5-5	TRBJ2-1	TRBD1	few	TGTGCCAGCAGCTTGGGATGGGACAGCTCCTACAATGAGCAGTTCTTC	CASSLGWDSSYNEQFF
TRBV10-2	TRBJ2-3	NA	few	TGCGCCAGCAGGGCAAGGGCTAGCACAGATACGCAGTATTTT	CASRARASTDTQYF
TRBV28	TRBJ1-5	TRBD1	NA	TGTGCCACTCAAACAGGGGGCATTAGTCAGCCCCAGCATTTT	CATQTGGISQPQHF
TRBV5-5	TRBJ1-4	NA	NA	TGTGCCAGCAGCCCGTCCGGGAGGCGAGATGAAAAACTGTTTTTT	CASSPSGRRDEKLFF
TRBV20-1	TRBJ2-3	NA	NA	TGCAGTGCTAGAGTGAACGGGGGAGTCGCAGATACGCAGTATTTT	CSARVNGGVADTQYF
TRBV7-3	TRBJ2-2	NA	NA	TGTGCCAGCAGCTTACTATCGGGAGACACCGGGGAGCTGTTTTTT	CASSLLSGDTGELFF
TRBV7-9	TRBJ1-3	NA	NA	TGTGCCAGCAGCTCTCAGGGCCGCTCTGGAAACACCATATATTTT	CASSSQGRSGNTIYF
TRBV7-2	TRBJ2-7	TRBD2	NA	TGTGCCAGCAGTCGGGGCGGGAGTCAGTACGAGCAGTACTTC	CASSRGGSQYEQYF
TRBV3-1	TRBJ2-2	NA	NA	TGTGCCAGCAGCCTGGCGAGTAGGGGGGCCGGGGAGCTGTTTTTT	CASSLASRGAGELFF
TRBV7-3	TRBJ2-1	TRBD1	NA	TGTGCCAGCAGATTAACCGGGACAGTTCCCTACAATGAGCAGTTCTTC	CASRLTGTVPYNEQFF
TRBV28	TRBJ1-1	NA	few	TGTGCCAGCACCCCCGCAGGGCGCGCTGAAGCTTTCTTT	CASTPAGRAEAFF
TRBV5-6	TRBJ2-7	TRBD2	few	TGTGCCACCAGGACTAGTGAGAGTATCTACGAGCAGTACTTC	CATRTSESIYEQYF
TRBV5-1	TRBJ2-1	TRBD1	few	TGCGCCAGCAGCCCCGGACAGGGGCGGGACAATGAGCAGTTCTTC	CASSPGQGRDNEQFF
TRBV28	TRBJ2-1	TRBD2	many	TGTGCCAGCAGTAGTTCTAGCGGGAGGTTTATCTACAATGAGCAGTTCTTC	CASSSSSGRFIYNEQFF
TRBV20-1	TRBJ2-7	TRBD1	NA	TGCAGTGCTATTCCCTCGACAGGGTCCTACGAGCAGTACTTC	CSAIPSTGSYEQYF
TRBV11-2	TRBJ2-3	NA	few	TGTGCCAGCACCACTGGAGCAGATACGCAGTATTTT	CASTTGADTQYF
TRBV12-3/TRBV12-4	TRBJ2-7	NA	few	TGTGCCAGCAGTGCAAGAGCCTACGAGCAGTACTTC	CASSARAYEQYF
TRBV20-1	TRBJ1-2	TRBD1	NA	TGCAGTGCTAGTCCAGGGGGTGCCTATGGCTACACCTTC	CSASPGGAYGYTF
TRBV5-1	TRBJ2-3	TRBD2	many	TGCGCCAGCAGCTTGGCCGGACTAGCGGGGGTGGCAGATACGCAGTATTTT	CASSLAGLAGVADTQYF
TRBV12-3/TRBV12-4	TRBJ2-2	NA	few	TGTGCCAGCAGTATACAACCGAACACCGGGGAGCTGTTTTTT	CASSIQPNTGELFF
TRBV10-1	TRBJ1-1	TRBD1	few	TGCGCCAGCAGTGACGGAGGGACAGGCGTGCTTAGGGGGGCTTTCTTT	CASSDGGTGVLRGAFF
TRBV28	TRBJ2-6	NA	NA	TGTGCCAGCAGTTTATCCGGGACTGGGGCCAACGTCCTGACTTTC	CASSLSGTGANVLTF
TRBV5-5	TRBJ2-1	TRBD2	once	TGTGCCAGCAGCTTATCCAGCGGGAGAGTAGTTGGTGAGCAGTTCTTC	CASSLSSGRVVGEQFF
TRBV12-3/TRBV12-4	TRBJ1-2	NA	NA	TGTGCCAGCAGTTTTTGGGGGACCGTCTCAGGCTACACCTTC	CASSFWGTVSGYTF
TRBV28	TRBJ2-3	TRBD2	few	TGTGCCAGCAGACGCGGGGGGGCAGGAGATACGCAGTATTTT	CASRRGGAGDTQYF
TRBV5-1	TRBJ2-5	TRBD2	NA	TGCGCCAGCAGCCTCCAAGCGGGGGGGCAAGAGACCCAGTACTTC	CASSLQAGGQETQYF
TRBV5-1	TRBJ2-1	TRBD2	many	TGCGCCAGCAGCCCGGGCAGGGAGGGGAATGAGCAGTTCTTC	CASSPGREGNEQFF
TRBV5-6	TRBJ2-5	TRBD1	few	TGTGCCAGCAGCGCCCGACAGGGTATAGAGACCCAGTACTTC	CASSARQGIETQYF
TRBV6-5	TRBJ2-5	NA	NA	TGTGCCAGCAGTTACAGGGGGTCCCAAGAGACCCAGTACTTC	CASSYRGSQETQYF
TRBV19	TRBJ1-4	TRBD1	once	TGTGCCAGTAGGGACAGGGATGGAGGATATGAAAAACTGTTTTTT	CASRDRDGGYEKLFF
TRBV12-3/TRBV12-4	TRBJ2-3	TRBD2	NA	TGTGCCAGCAGTCCCTCCCCGATTAGCGGGAGGAGAGGTAGCACAGATACGCAGTATTTT	CASSPSPISGRRGSTDTQYF
TRBV11-2	TRBJ2-2	NA	NA	TGTGCCAGCAGCCCGCCCGGGGTATACACCGGGGAGCTGTTTTTT	CASSPPGVYTGELFF
TRBV5-1	TRBJ2-2	NA	few	TGCGCCAGCAGCTTGGTTCAGGGGTGGAACACCGGGGAGCTGTTTTTT	CASSLVQGWNTGELFF
TRBV3-1	TRBJ2-3	TRBD2	few	TGTGCCAGCAGCCAATTTAGCGGGGACACAGATACGCAGTATTTT	CASSQFSGDTDTQYF
TRBV7-2	TRBJ2-7	TRBD1	NA	TGTGCCAGCAGCGACAGGGTAGTGTACGAGCAGTACTTC	CASSDRVVYEQYF